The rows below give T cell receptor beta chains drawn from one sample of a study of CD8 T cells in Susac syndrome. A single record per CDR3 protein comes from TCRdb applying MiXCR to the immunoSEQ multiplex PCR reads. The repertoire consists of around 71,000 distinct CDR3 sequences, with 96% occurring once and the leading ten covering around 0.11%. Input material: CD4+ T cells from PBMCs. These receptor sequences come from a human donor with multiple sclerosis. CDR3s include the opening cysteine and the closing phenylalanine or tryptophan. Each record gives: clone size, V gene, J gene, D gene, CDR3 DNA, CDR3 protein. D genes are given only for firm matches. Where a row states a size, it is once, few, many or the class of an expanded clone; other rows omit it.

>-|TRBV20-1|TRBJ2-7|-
TGCAGTGCGGGGGGGACAGAAGGGGCCCCGCAGTACTTC
CSAGGTEGAPQYF
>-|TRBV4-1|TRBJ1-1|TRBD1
TGCGCCAGCAGCCATCTGCGGACAGGGACGGGATCGGCCACTGAAGCTTTCTTT
CASSHLRTGTGSATEAFF
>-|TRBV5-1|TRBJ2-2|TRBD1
TGCGCCAGCAGCCCAACTGACAGGGGGCGTACCGGGGAGCTGTTTTTT
CASSPTDRGRTGELFF
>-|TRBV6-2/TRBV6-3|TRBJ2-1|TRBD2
TGTGCCAGCAGTTCTTCTAGCGGGGGAGTCAATGAGCAGTTCTTC
CASSSSSGGVNEQFF
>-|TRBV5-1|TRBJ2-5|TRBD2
TGCGCCAGCAGCCAGGGGACTAGCGGGGAAGAGACCCAGTACTTC
CASSQGTSGEETQYF
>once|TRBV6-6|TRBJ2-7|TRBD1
TGTGCCAGCAGTATCGGGGCAGGGGGCGACTACGAGCAGTACTTC
CASSIGAGGDYEQYF
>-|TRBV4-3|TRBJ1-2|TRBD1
TGCGCCAGCAGCCAAGATCCTAGGACAGGGGTAGCGGGTGGCTACACCTTC
CASSQDPRTGVAGGYTF
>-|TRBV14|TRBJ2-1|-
TGTGCCAGCAGCGAAAGTTGGGACAATGAGCAGTTCTTC
CASSESWDNEQFF
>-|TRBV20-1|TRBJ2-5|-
TGCAGTGCTCTGGACGGAGAGACCCAGTACTTC
CSALDGETQYF
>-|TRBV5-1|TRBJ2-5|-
TGCGCCAGCAGCCGAGGTGTGGACGGAAAGAAAGAGACCCAGTACTTC
CASSRGVDGKKETQYF